The clone carrying this T cell receptor beta chain was seen a handful of times. This entry is derived from a study of blood T cell repertoires in COVID-19. Overall study: Sites in the United States, Italy and Spain provided acute and convalescent COVID-19 samples. PBMCs, B-cell-depleted T cells, or T cells provided the cDNA or gDNA that made up the material.

CDR1 is SGHDT and CDR2 is YYEEEE in the germline V gene. Deletions cut 0 bases from V and 7 bases from J, with 8 bases between. The CDR3 totals 14 residues. Study processing details: Reference gene primer amplification yielded estimated nucleated cell counts. Produced via immunoSEQ multiplex PCR; TCRdb's table is partial and in-frame only. D and trimming were read from the DNA, whereas the V and J calls and clone size are those reported in that table. The sample has 130,000 or so clones; about three quarters are singletons. This sequence was found in a man aged 50 to 60 with acute or convalescent COVID-19. This chain connects TRBV5-6 to TRBJ1-6; perhaps TRBD1 as D (5 bases). Input material: peripheral blood. The CDR3 nucleotides are TGTGCCAGCAGCTTGGACAGGACGAATTCACCCCTCCACTTT. This encodes CASSLDRTNSPLHF.